This T cell receptor beta chain was recovered during a study of T cell changes during pregnancy in multiple sclerosis. Assay used: immunoSEQ multiplex PCR; TCRdb lists only in-frame clones, some missing. This sample has 79,000 or so clones, with 80% to 90% found just once. The TCR was taken from a female donor with multiple sclerosis, enrolled in a pregnancy study. The sequenced sample was peripheral blood, obtained before pregnancy.

CDR3 coding DNA: TGTGCCAGCAGCCCATCGTCTAAGGCGCGGACTGAAGCTTTCTTT. As protein: CASSPSSKARTEAFF. This chain connects TRBV2 to TRBJ1-1; D is unresolved. V lost 6 bases and J lost 5, with 19 bases in between. Per the germline V gene, CDR1 is SNHLY and CDR2 is FYNNEI. This CDR3 contains 15 residues.